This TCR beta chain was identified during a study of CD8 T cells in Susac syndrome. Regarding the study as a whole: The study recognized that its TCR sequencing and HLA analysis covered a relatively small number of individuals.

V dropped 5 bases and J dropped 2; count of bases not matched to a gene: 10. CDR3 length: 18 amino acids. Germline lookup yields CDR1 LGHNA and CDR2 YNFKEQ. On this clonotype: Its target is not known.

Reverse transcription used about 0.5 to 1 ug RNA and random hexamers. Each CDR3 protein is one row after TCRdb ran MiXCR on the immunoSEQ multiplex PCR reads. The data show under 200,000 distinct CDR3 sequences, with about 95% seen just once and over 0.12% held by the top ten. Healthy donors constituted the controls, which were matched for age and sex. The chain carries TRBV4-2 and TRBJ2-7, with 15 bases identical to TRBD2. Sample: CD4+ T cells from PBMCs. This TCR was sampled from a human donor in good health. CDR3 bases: TGTGCCAGCAGCTCAGGGACTAGCGGGGGGCTCGTGACCTACGAGCAGTACTTC. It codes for CASSSGTSGGLVTYEQYF.